Each of the 27 T cell receptor beta chains below was sequenced from the same sample in a study of blood T cell repertoires in COVID-19. The protocol was immunoSEQ multiplex PCR, while the TCRdb copy is restricted to in-frame clones and leaves out a portion. The sample contains 150,000 to 200,000 clones, approximately 90% of which appear only once. The sequencing sample was made of peripheral blood. The receptors were gathered from a man aged 40-50 years with active or convalescent COVID-19.

The rearrangement links TRBV27 to TRBJ2-7; 8 nucleotides line up with TRBD2. Germline CDR1 and CDR2: MNHEY and SMNVEV (reference sequence). The CDR3 length is 17 residues. V shed 2 bases, J shed 3 bases, and the junction held 12 bases outside the gene matches. The CDR3 DNA is TGTGCCAGCAGTTTAATGGCGGGAGGTTCAAAACTCTACGAGCAGTACTTC. Translation: CASSLMAGGSKLYEQYF.

This chain uses TRBV28 with TRBJ1-1; D is ambiguous. The V gene's germline CDR1 is MDHEN and CDR2 SYDVKM. Trimming removed 3 bases at V and 12 bases at J, with 14 bases between. The CDR3 spans 12 residues. The DNA of the CDR3 is TGTGCCAGCAGTTTCGCGAATTTTAGAACTTTCTTT. It specifies CASSFANFRTFF.

The chain employs TRBV19 and TRBJ1-2; perhaps TRBD1 as D (6 bases). In germline, CDR1 is LNHDA, CDR2 SQIVND (reference sequence). V gave up 8 bases and J gave up 2 bases, with 30 bases separating them. The CDR3 loop spans 19 amino acids. In DNA, the CDR3 is TGTGCCAGTTCTAATATCCCGGGCAGGGGTTTGTTGTTGAACTATGGCTACACCTTC. This translates into CASSNIPGRGLLLNYGYTF.

The chain carries TRBV2 and TRBJ1-1, with 10 bases that match TRBD1. The V and J ends lost 6 bases and 4 bases, in that order; junction bases with no gene match: 2. This CDR3 comprises 13 residues. CDR1 is SNHLY and CDR2 is FYNNEI in the germline V gene. The CDR3 loop reads CASRRTGGTEAFF. DNA for the CDR3: TGTGCCAGCAGGAGGACAGGGGGCACTGAAGCTTTCTTT. Variable domain in full (rest from reference TRBV2 and TRBJ1-1): EPEVTQTPSHQVTQMGQEVILRCVPISNHLYFYWYRQILGQKVEFLVSFYNNEISEKSEIFDDQFSVERPDGSNFTLKIRSTKLEDSAMYFCASRRTGGTEAFFGQGTRLTVV.

The CDR3 region has the DNA TGTGCCAGCAGCCGCAGGGGTGGAAATTCACCCCTCCACTTT. Translating it yields CASSRRGGNSPLHF. The chain has TRBV9 and TRBJ1-6; possibly TRBD1 for D (6 bases). The length of the CDR3 is 14 residues. Germline V gene sequence: CDR1 SGDLS, CDR2 YYNGEE. Trimming shortened V by 4 bases and J by 7 bases, and 12 bases separated the two germline ends.

The gene calls are TRBV25-1 and TRBJ2-3, with TRBD2 as a possible D gene (5 bases). The germline V gene has CDR1 MGHDK and CDR2 SYGVNS. The V gene lost 6 bases and the J gene lost 8 bases, with 15 bases spanning the gap. There are 13 residues in the CDR3. The CDR3 DNA follows: TGTGCCAGCAGCGATGAATTGGGGAGTACGCAGTATTTT. Translated: CASSDELGSTQYF.

V and J are TRBV5-1 and TRBJ2-3; weak D call: TRBD1 (6 bases). The CDR3 has 15 residues. Trimming stripped 2 bases from V and 2 bases from J, with 12 bases between. CDR1 and CDR2 from the germline V gene are SGHRS and YFSETQ. The CDR3 protein is CASSLQGALTDTQYF. The CDR3, as DNA: TGCGCCAGCAGCTTACAGGGAGCCCTCACAGATACGCAGTATTTT. The entire variable domain, with the rest obtained from reference TRBV5-1 and TRBJ2-3, is as follows: KAGVTQTPRYLIKTRGQQVTLSCSPISGHRSVSWYQQTPGQGLQFLFEYFSETQRNKGNFPGRFSGRQFSNSRSEMNVSTLELGDSALYLCASSLQGALTDTQYFGPGTRLTVL.

The chain joins TRBV15 to TRBJ2-7, with TRBD2 matching 8 bases. V gave up 3 bases and J gave up 4 bases; unmatched junction bases: 11. The CDR3 totals 16 residues. CDR1 is LNHNV, CDR2 YYDKDF, per germline (reference sequence). The CDR3 nucleotides read TGTGCCACCAGCAGGGGATTAGCGGGAAAGGGGTACGAGCAGTACTTC. Protein sequence: CATSRGLAGKGYEQYF. The full variable domain, in which reference TRBV15 and TRBJ2-7 provide the parts outside the CDR3, is DAMVIQNPRYQVTQFGKPVTLSCSQTLNHNVMYWYQQKSSQAPKLLFHYYDKDFNNEADTPDNFQSRRPNTSFCFLDIRSPGLGDTAMYLCATSRGLAGKGYEQYFGPGTRLTVT.

The J gene is TRBJ1-2, the V gene TRBV3-1 (or the pseudogene TRBV3-2), with 7 positions matching TRBD1. The germline V gene has CDR1 LGHDT and CDR2 YNNKEL (reference sequence). The CDR3 covers 14 residues. The V segment lost 4 bases and the J segment 4 bases; nucleotides outside the gene matches: 6. CDR3 sequence (DNA): TGTGCCAGCAGCCGCAGGGGGTCCTCCTATGGCTACACCTTC. It codes for CASSRRGSSYGYTF.

For the CDR3, the DNA is TGTGCCAGCAGCCAACCCCGGACTATAACTGAAGCTTTCTTT. Translated, it gives CASSQPRTITEAFF. J is TRBJ1-1 and V is TRBV14; D remains ambiguous. The CDR3 totals 14 residues. Germline values: CDR1 SGHDN, CDR2 FVKESK. V gave up 2 bases and J gave up 5 bases, with 12 bases separating them.

The chain carries TRBV20-1 and TRBJ2-5, with 8 bases matching TRBD2. The germline V gene encodes CDR1 DFQATT and CDR2 SNEGSKA (reference sequence). This CDR3 has 15 residues. Germline trimming cut 3 bases from V and 1 base from J; bases unmatched to any gene: 7. As DNA, the CDR3 is TGCAGTGCTAGTATACGAGCGGGGGTCCAAGAGACCCAGTACTTC. It encodes CSASIRAGVQETQYF.

The J gene is TRBJ1-1, the V gene TRBV7-6; no definite D call. This CDR3 is 13 amino acids long. Per germline, CDR1 SGHVS and CDR2 FNYEAQ. V lost 5 bases, J lost 4 bases, and 11 bases lay in between. CDR3 nucleotide sequence: TGTGCCAGCAGCCCCCCGGGGATCACTGAAGCTTTCTTT. This encodes CASSPPGITEAFF.

The chain is built from TRBV14 and TRBJ2-2, with TRBD2 matching 11 bases. CDR1 SGHDN and CDR2 FVKESK come from the germline V gene. Unmatched junction bases numbered 6, after V lost 2 bases and J lost 7 bases. This CDR3 contains 16 residues. The CDR3 DNA is TGTGCCAGCAGCCAACTAGCGGGAGGTTCTTTCGGGGAGCTGTTTTTT. Its protein is CASSQLAGGSFGELFF.

V usage is TRBV2 and J usage is TRBJ1-1; D ambiguous. The ends were cut back, 3 bases at V and 4 bases at J, with 3 bases in the middle. CDR3 length: 11 amino acids. Germline assignment: CDR1 SNHLY and CDR2 FYNNEI. CDR3 sequence (DNA): TGTGCCAGCAGTGAGGCCACTGAAGCTTTCTTT. It translates to CASSEATEAFF.

The rearrangement uses TRBV7-8 and TRBJ2-5, with 10 bases matching TRBD2. The J segment lost 4 bases and the V segment lost 7 bases, leaving 9 bases of the junction unmatched. The CDR3 totals 15 residues. Germline CDR1 is SGHVS and CDR2 is FQNEAQ. The CDR3 sequence: CASIKTSGRAETQYF. DNA of the CDR3: TGTGCCAGCATCAAGACCAGCGGGAGGGCAGAGACCCAGTACTTC.

This clone showed up just a few times. The chain is built from TRBV5-4 and TRBJ2-3; 14 bases agree with TRBD2. CDR1 is SGHNT, CDR2 YYREEE, per germline (reference sequence). This CDR3 comprises 15 residues. J gave up 10 bases and V 3 bases, and 7 bases lay outside the gene matches. This CDR3 is CASSSGLAGAEAQYF. CDR3 in DNA: TGTGCCAGCAGCTCGGGACTAGCGGGGGCCGAGGCGCAGTATTTT.

This chain joins TRBV4-2 and TRBJ1-2; TRBD1 agrees at 7 bases. Trimming at V came to 5 bases and at J to 4 bases, leaving 10 bases not matched to a gene. This CDR3 region has 15 residues. Germline-derived CDR1 and CDR2 are LGHNA and YNFKEQ. The CDR3 sequence: CASSVPGQRRYGYTF. The DNA of the CDR3 is TGTGCCAGCAGCGTTCCGGGACAGAGACGCTATGGCTACACCTTC.

This clone is a singleton in its sample. CDR3 sequence reads: CASSQLIQVGEKLFF. CDR3 DNA sequence: TGTGCCAGCAGCCAATTGATACAGGTGGGAGAAAAACTGTTTTTT. The rearrangement uses TRBV3-1 (or the pseudogene TRBV3-2) and TRBJ1-4, with D tentatively TRBD1 (5 bases). Trimming stripped 2 bases from V and 8 bases from J, with 15 bases between. The CDR3 contains 15 residues. Germline V gene sequence: CDR1 LGHDT, CDR2 YNNKEL (reference sequence).

The chain carries TRBV18 and TRBJ2-1, with TRBD2 identical over 11 bases. Germline CDR1 is KGHSH and CDR2 is LQKENI. The CDR3 loop spans 16 amino acids. J gave up 1 base and V 4 bases, and 3 bases lay outside the gene matches. This CDR3 reads CASSLWTSGSYNEQFF. CDR3 nucleotides: TGTGCCAGCTCACTATGGACTAGCGGGTCCTACAATGAGCAGTTCTTC.

The chain combines TRBV15 with TRBJ2-2; 7 positions agree with TRBD1. The germline V gene encodes CDR1 LNHNV and CDR2 YYDKDF (reference sequence). The CDR3 consists of 15 residues. Trimming took 3 bases from V and 2 from J; bases not matched to a gene: 3. CDR3 DNA: TGTGCCACCAGCAGGGACAGGATCAACACCGGGGAGCTGTTTTTT. Encoded protein: CATSRDRINTGELFF.

CDR3 region: CAWSVLWTAHSYEQYF. DNA for the CDR3: TGTGCCTGGAGTGTACTTTGGACAGCCCATTCCTACGAGCAGTACTTC. The chain joins TRBV30 to TRBJ2-7; the D gene is possibly TRBD1 (6 bases). Trimming removed 0 bases at V and 1 base at J, with 16 bases between. The CDR3 length is 16 residues. Germline V lookup: CDR1 GTSNPN, CDR2 SVGIG (reference sequence).

The chain carries TRBV29-1 and TRBJ1-1, with 9 positions matching TRBD1. This CDR3 is built from 19 residues. The germline V gene has CDR1 SQVTM and CDR2 ANQGSEA. J was trimmed by 1 base and V by 4 bases; bases with no gene match: 19. The CDR3 is CSVGSPGQGAFNPNTEAFF. The CDR3 DNA reads TGCAGCGTTGGTTCTCCGGGACAGGGAGCATTCAATCCGAACACTGAAGCTTTCTTT.

V gene TRBV19 combines with J gene TRBJ1-1; no clear D gene. V dropped 3 bases and J dropped 6 bases, with 17 bases sitting between them. CDR3 length: 15 residues. Germline V gene lookup returns CDR1 LNHDA and CDR2 SQIVND (reference sequence). The CDR3 coding sequence is TGTGCCAGTAGTATCCCCACGGGCCCCGGGGCTGAAGCTTTCTTT. Translating gives CASSIPTGPGAEAFF.

This clone was counted a few times. This chain uses TRBV5-5 with TRBJ2-1, with a weak D call TRBD1 (5 bases). The CDR3 consists of 16 residues. Germline assignment: CDR1 SGHKS and CDR2 YYEKEE (reference sequence). V was pared by 3 bases and J by 3 bases, with 16 bases between. CDR3 amino acids: CASSSDIAVSYNEQFF. The CDR3 DNA sequence: TGTGCCAGCAGCTCGGACATAGCCGTAAGCTACAATGAGCAGTTCTTC.

In this sample, this clone turned up once. The chain combines TRBV11-2 with TRBJ1-6; no definite D call. V lost 0 bases and J 9 bases, leaving 12 bases between the germline ends. Per germline, CDR1 SGHAT and CDR2 FQNNGV. CDR3 length: 15 amino acids. CDR3 DNA sequence: TGTGCCAGCAGCTTAGATCGATTAGTTGGTTCACCCCTCCACTTT. This codes for CASSLDRLVGSPLHF.

The V and J genes are TRBV11-2 and TRBJ2-7; D gene uncertain. V lost 1 base, J lost 6 bases, and 10 bases lay in between. CDR3 length: 13 residues. Germline V gene data show CDR1 as SGHAT and CDR2 as FQNNGV. The CDR3 loop reads CASSLVGGSEQYF. Written as DNA, the CDR3 is TGTGCCAGCAGCTTAGTAGGCGGATCCGAGCAGTACTTC.

The V gene is TRBV7-9, the J gene TRBJ2-2, with a possible D match to TRBD1 (6 bases). This CDR3 is 16 amino acids long. Deletions cut 2 bases from V and 0 bases from J, with 10 bases between. The germline gives CDR1 SEHNR, CDR2 FQNEAQ (reference sequence). In nucleotides, the CDR3 is TGTGCCAGCAGCTTACTGGCAGGGGCGAACACCGGGGAGCTGTTTTTT. Its translation is CASSLLAGANTGELFF.